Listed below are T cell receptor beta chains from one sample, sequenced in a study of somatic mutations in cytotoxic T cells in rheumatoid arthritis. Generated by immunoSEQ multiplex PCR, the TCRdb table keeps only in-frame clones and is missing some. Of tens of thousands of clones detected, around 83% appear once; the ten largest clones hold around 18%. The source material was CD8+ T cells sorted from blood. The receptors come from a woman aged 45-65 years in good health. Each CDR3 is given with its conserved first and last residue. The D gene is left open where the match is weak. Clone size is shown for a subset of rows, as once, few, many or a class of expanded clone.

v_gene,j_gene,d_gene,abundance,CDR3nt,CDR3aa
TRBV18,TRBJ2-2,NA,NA,TGTGCCAGCTCACCGCGAGACACCGGGGAGCTGTTTTTT,CASSPRDTGELFF
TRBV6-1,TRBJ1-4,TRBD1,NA,TGTGCCAGCAGTTCCGGGACAGGGTATGAAAAACTGTTTTTT,CASSSGTGYEKLFF
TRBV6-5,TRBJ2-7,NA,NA,TGTGCCAGCAGTTCTACGCCTTACGAGCAGTACTTC,CASSSTPYEQYF
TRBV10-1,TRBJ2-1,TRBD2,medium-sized,TGCGCCAGCAGTGAGTCGACTAGCGGGGGGAATGAGCAGTTCTTC,CASSESTSGGNEQFF
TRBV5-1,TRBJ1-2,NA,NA,TGCGCCAGCAGCTTGGAATCCAACTATGGCTACACCTTC,CASSLESNYGYTF
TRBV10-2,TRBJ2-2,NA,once,TGCGCCAGCAGTGAACCCTGGCCGGAAAACGGGGAGCTGTTTTTT,CASSEPWPENGELFF
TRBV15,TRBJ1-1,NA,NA,TGTGCCACCAGCAGAGATCGGGGTCTAATCACTGAAGCTTTCTTT,CATSRDRGLITEAFF
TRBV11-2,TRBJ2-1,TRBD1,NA,TGTGCCAGCAGCTTAGAAGGGACAGGGAGCTACAATGAGCAGTTCTTC,CASSLEGTGSYNEQFF
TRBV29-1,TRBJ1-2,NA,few,TGCAGCGTTGACAGGGACTATGGCTACACCTTC,CSVDRDYGYTF
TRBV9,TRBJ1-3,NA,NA,TGTGCCAGCAGCCCGGGGGGGGATCCTGGAAACACCATATATTTT,CASSPGGDPGNTIYF
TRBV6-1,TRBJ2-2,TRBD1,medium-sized,TGTGCCAGCAGTGAAGAGCCAGGGGGCACCGGGGAGCTGTTTTTT,CASSEEPGGTGELFF
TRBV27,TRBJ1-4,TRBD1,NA,TGTGCCAGCAGTTCGAGGACAGGGGGCTCTGAAAAACTGTTTTTT,CASSSRTGGSEKLFF
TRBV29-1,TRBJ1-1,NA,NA,TGCAGCGTCTGGACGGCGAACACTGAAGCTTTCTTT,CSVWTANTEAFF
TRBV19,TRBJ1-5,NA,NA,TGTGCCAGTAGGGTTGCCCTGTGGGACATCAATCAGCCCCAGCATTTT,CASRVALWDINQPQHF
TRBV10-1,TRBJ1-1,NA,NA,TGCGCCAGCAGTGAGTCGGTGGGTGGCACTGAAGCTTTCTTT,CASSESVGGTEAFF
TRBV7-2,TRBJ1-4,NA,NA,TGTGCCAGCAGCGCCCGGGCCCAGACGGAAAAACTATTTTTT,CASSARAQTEKLFF
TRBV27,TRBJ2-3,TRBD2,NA,TGTGCCAGCGCGCCTCTAGCGGGGGGGCCAACAGATACGCAGTATTTT,CASAPLAGGPTDTQYF
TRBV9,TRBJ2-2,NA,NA,TGTGCCAGCGGCTATTTTAACACCGGGGAGCTGTTTTTT,CASGYFNTGELFF
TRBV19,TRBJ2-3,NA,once,TGTGCCAGTAGTATCATTAAGACAGACACAGATACGCAGTATTTT,CASSIIKTDTDTQYF
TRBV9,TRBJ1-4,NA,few,TGTGCCAGCAGCGAGGGTGCAACTAATGAAAAACTGTTTTTT,CASSEGATNEKLFF
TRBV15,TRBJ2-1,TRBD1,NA,TGTGCCACCAAGGGGGCCTCGAAAGACTACAATGAGCAGTTCTTC,CATKGASKDYNEQFF
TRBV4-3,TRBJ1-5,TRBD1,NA,TGCGCCAGCAGCCAAGGGACAGGGAGAAATCAGCCCCAGCATTTT,CASSQGTGRNQPQHF
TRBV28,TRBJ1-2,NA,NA,TGTGCCAGCGAGGAATTCTATAACTATGGCTACACCTTC,CASEEFYNYGYTF
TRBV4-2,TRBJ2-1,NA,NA,TGTGCCAGCAGCCAAGAGTTTGTCAATGAGCAGTTCTTC,CASSQEFVNEQFF
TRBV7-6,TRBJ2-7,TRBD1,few,TGTGCCAGCAGCTACGGACAGGGGGCCGGGAACGAGCAGTACTTC,CASSYGQGAGNEQYF
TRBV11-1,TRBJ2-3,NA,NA,TGTGCCAGCAGCTTACTGTCAGGGGCGTCAAGGGTCGCAGATACGCAGTATTTT,CASSLLSGASRVADTQYF
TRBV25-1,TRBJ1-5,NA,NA,TGTGCCAGCAGTGCCGGGAGCAATCAGCCCCAGCATTTT,CASSAGSNQPQHF
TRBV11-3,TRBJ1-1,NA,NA,TGTGCCAGCAGCTCCACCGAGGGGGAGGGGAACACTGAAGCTTTCTTT,CASSSTEGEGNTEAFF
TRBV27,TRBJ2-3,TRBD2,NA,TGTGCCAGCAGTTTAGCCCCAGCGGGGGGGCGTGTAGATACGCAGTATTTT,CASSLAPAGGRVDTQYF
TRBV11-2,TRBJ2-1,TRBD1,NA,TGTGCCAGCAGCTCGTTCCACAGGGGGTTCGAACATGAGCAGTTCTTC,CASSSFHRGFEHEQFF
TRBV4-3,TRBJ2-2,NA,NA,TGCGCCAGCAGCCAAGTAGAGGACACCGGGGAGCTGTTTTTT,CASSQVEDTGELFF
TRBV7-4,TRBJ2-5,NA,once,TGTGCCAGCACCATCAAAGGAAGCGCGCTTCAAGAGACCCAGTACTTC,CASTIKGSALQETQYF
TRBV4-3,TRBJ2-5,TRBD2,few,TGCGCCAGCAGCCAAGAGCGGGGGGGCCAAGAGACCCAGTACTTC,CASSQERGGQETQYF
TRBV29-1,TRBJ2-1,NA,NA,TGCAGCGTTGAAGGGCAGGGATCCAATGAGCAGTTCTTC,CSVEGQGSNEQFF
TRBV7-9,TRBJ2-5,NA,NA,TGTGCCAGCAGCCCTACGGGCTCTATCGAGACCCAGTACTTC,CASSPTGSIETQYF
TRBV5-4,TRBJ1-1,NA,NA,TGTGCCAGCAGCCCACACCCGGGGGACATAAACACTGAAGCTTTCTTT,CASSPHPGDINTEAFF
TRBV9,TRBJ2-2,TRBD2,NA,TGTGCCAGCAGCGCGACTAGCGGGGGGGCTGGAACCGGGGAGCTGTTTTTT,CASSATSGGAGTGELFF
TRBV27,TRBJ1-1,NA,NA,TGTGCCAGCAGCTACGGGGCAGGGTCAATCACTGAAGCTTTCTTT,CASSYGAGSITEAFF
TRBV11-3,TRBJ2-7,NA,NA,TGTGCCAGCAGCCAAAGGACGGGGTACGAGCAGTACTTC,CASSQRTGYEQYF
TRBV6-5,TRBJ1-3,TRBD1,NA,TGTGCCAGCAGTTACGGGACAGGATCCTCTGGAAACACCATATATTTT,CASSYGTGSSGNTIYF
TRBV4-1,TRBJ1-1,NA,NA,TGCGCCAGCAGCCAAGGACTGGGCACTGAAGCTTTCTTT,CASSQGLGTEAFF
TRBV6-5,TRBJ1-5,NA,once,TGTGCCAGCGGGCGGACTAGCAATCAGCCCCAGCATTTT,CASGRTSNQPQHF
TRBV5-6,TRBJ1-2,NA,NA,TGTGCCAGCAGAGGAACGGGGATCTATGGCTACACCTTC,CASRGTGIYGYTF
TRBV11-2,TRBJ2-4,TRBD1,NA,TGTGCCAGCAGAAACCAGGTGGACAGGGACTTAGCCAAAAACATTCAGTACTTC,CASRNQVDRDLAKNIQYF
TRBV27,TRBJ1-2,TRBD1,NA,TGTGCCAGCACCCGGGTAGGGGGACAGGAGGGCTACACCTTC,CASTRVGGQEGYTF
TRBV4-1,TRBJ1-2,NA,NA,TGCGCCAGCAGCCTCCAGGGGTATGGCTACACCTTC,CASSLQGYGYTF
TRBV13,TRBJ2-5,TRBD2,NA,TGTGCCAGCAGCTTAACTAGCGGGGGGGGGATTTGGCAAGAGACCCAGTACTTC,CASSLTSGGGIWQETQYF
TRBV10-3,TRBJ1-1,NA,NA,TGTGCCATCAGTGAAGGTCTGAGAATTATGAACACTGAAGCTTTCTTT,CAISEGLRIMNTEAFF
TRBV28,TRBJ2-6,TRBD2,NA,TGTGCCAGCAGTCCCCTGGGACTAGCGGGGGGCCTCCACGGCTCTGGGGCCAACGTCCTGACTTTC,CASSPLGLAGGLHGSGANVLTF
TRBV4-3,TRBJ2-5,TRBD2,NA,TGCGCCAGCAGCCAAGCTAGCGGGGACCAAGAGACCCAGTACTTC,CASSQASGDQETQYF
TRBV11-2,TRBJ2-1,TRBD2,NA,TGTGCCAGCAGCTTAGGTGCACTGGGGGGGTACAATGAGCAGTTCTTC,CASSLGALGGYNEQFF
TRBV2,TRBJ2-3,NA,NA,TGTGCCAGCTTATTTAGGGGGAGGGCTACAGATACGCAGTATTTT,CASLFRGRATDTQYF
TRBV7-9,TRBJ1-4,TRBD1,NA,TGTGCCAGCAGCGACTCCAGGGGGATCATTGAAAAACTGTTTTTT,CASSDSRGIIEKLFF
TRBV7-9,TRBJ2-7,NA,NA,TGTGCCAGCAGCCCGTCCCAGGGCCGATCCTACGAGCAGTACTTC,CASSPSQGRSYEQYF
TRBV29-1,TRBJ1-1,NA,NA,TGCAGCGCGGGAACAGTAAACACTGAAGCTTTCTTT,CSAGTVNTEAFF
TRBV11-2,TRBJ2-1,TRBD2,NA,TGTGCCAGCAGCTTCCAGCGGGGGGGCCCAATATTTTACAATGAGCAGTTCTTC,CASSFQRGGPIFYNEQFF
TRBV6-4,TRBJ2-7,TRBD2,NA,TGTGCCAGCAGTGCGGCTAGCGGGGGGTCCTACGAGCAGTACTTC,CASSAASGGSYEQYF
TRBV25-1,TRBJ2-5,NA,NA,TGTGCCAGCAGCTTCGGACAGACGGTTCCAGAGACCCAGTACTTC,CASSFGQTVPETQYF
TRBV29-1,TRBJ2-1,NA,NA,TGCAGCGTTCGAGGGCAGGGAAATGAGCAGTTCTTC,CSVRGQGNEQFF